The TCR beta chain under discussion was sequenced for a study of siplizumab effects on memory and regulatory T cells (dated by TCRdb to about 2019). In the study overall: The study examined how the anti-CD2 antibody siplizumab affects alloreactive T-cell subsets in allogeneic mixed lymphocyte reactions built from human PBMCs. General study outcomes and caveats: Compared with memory T cells, unstimulated naive T cells appeared more diverse, and naive cells seemed to make a substantial contribution to the alloresponse. Roughly 80-97% of proliferating CD4+ or CD8+ clones could not be assigned a naive or memory phenotype. Sequences below about 10^-5 frequency were poorly captured, so only a minor fraction of alloreactive clones could be mapped to unstimulated subsets. In reactions with siplizumab, an average of about 69% of mappable alloreactive CD4+ clones were Treg-derived, compared with 25% to 30% in control reactions. The suppressive function of proliferating Tregs from siplizumab cultures was not functionally confirmed. The cumulative frequency of alloreactive sequences that could be traced back to unstimulated CD4+ memory T cells was significantly reduced by siplizumab.

In the case of this clone: There is no known antigen for this receptor. Per-nucleotide qualities are absent, and no much larger clonotype sits a single base away.

The library relied on the immunoSEQ multiplex PCR assay. Each sample had roughly 90,000 TCR templates assayed by the deep sequencing platform. Genomic DNA extracted from sorted T cells was used for TCRbeta CDR3 sequencing. Under the source paper's analysis protocol: The R programming language was used for the clonal analysis of the TCRbeta CDR3 data. Alloreactive CD4+ and CD8+ clones were defined by comparing unstimulated samples with post-reaction CFSE-low samples. By matching sequences to the repertoires of sorted unstimulated Treg and non-Treg cells, each alloreactive CD4+ clone was assigned a regulatory or non-regulatory origin. Imported from immuneACCESS, the table was reduced by TCRdb to in-frame sequences with V and J called. These copies leave out some clones; in studies compared against another copy, an unresolved V gene accounts for under half, and the cause of the remainder is not known. That table supplies the V and J calls and clone size; D and trimming were determined from the DNA. The sample table records about 50,000 clones; more than 75% of these occur just once. 0.35% of the sample rests with the top ten.

The CDR3 covers 18 residues, taking in both the cysteine and the phenylalanine. Only the CDR3 part of the read is kept: 54 bases, read in frame from the first base. V and J are truncated by 4 bases and 0 bases respectively, leaving an intervening sequence of 19 bases. The germline V gene (reference sequence) sets CDR1 to SEHNR and CDR2 to FQNEAQ. Additional sequencing covered unstimulated subsets from three donor pairs, namely CD8+ effector memory, CD4+ naive, CD8+ TEMRA, CD4+ memory and CD8+ naive. TCRbeta CDR3 sequencing was performed on sorted unstimulated T cells and on proliferating T cells recovered from mixed lymphocyte reactions. Fresh whole blood from over 8 HLA-typed healthy donors was used to isolate PBMCs.

The chain links TRBV7-9 with TRBJ2-1; TRBD1 is a possible D gene, resting on 5 matching bases. The receptor's source is a human donor in good health. The sequenced sample consisted of naive CD8+ T cells sorted from blood. What the cell subset or site label conveys for this sample: unstimulated naive T cells. Here is the DNA: TGTGCCAGCAGCTCCCTAAGGTGGGGCCAGCGCTCCTACAATGAGCAGTTCTTC. It specifies CASSSLRWGQRSYNEQFF.